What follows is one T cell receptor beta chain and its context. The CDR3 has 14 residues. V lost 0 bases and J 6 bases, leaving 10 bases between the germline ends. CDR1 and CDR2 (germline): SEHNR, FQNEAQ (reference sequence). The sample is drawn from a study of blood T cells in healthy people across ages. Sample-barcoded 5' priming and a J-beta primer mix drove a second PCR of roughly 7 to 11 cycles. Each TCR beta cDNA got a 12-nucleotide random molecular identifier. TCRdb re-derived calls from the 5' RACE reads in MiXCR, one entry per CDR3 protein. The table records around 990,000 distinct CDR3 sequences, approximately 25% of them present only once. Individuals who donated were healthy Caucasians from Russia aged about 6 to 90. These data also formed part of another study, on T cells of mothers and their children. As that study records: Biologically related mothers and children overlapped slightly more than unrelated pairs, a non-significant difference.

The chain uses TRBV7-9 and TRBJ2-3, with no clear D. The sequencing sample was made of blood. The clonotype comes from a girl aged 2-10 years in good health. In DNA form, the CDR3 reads TGTGCCAGCAGCTTAGCTACAACGAGGGATACGCAGTATTTT. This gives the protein CASSLATTRDTQYF.